Sequencing of this T cell receptor beta chain was carried out in a study of STAT3 mutations in large granular lymphocyte leukemia. Germline CDR1 MGHRA, CDR2 YSYEKL. V trimming: 1 base; J trimming: 5 bases; junction bases outside the gene matches: 2. The CDR3 extends over 14 amino acids. Profiling relied on immunoSEQ multiplex PCR, and the TCRdb table lists in-frame clones only, not all of them. The sample has over 30,000 clones; around nine tenths are singletons. Study observations and caveats: Samples missed the first appearance of the clone. Every T-LGLL patient had at least one immunodominant TCRbeta clonotype.

As regards this clone: Its cognate antigen is unknown.

The chain is built from TRBV4-1 and TRBJ1-1; 9 bases agree with TRBD1. The sequenced material came from PBMCs. This TCR derives from a human donor with T large granular lymphocyte leukemia. Some clones in this sample may be carry-over from other donors' samples. For the CDR3, the DNA is TGCGCCAGCAGCCAAGGACAGGGGGGTACTGAAGCTTTCTTT. It encodes CASSQGQGGTEAFF.